These 31 T cell receptor beta chains originate from one sample sequenced in a study of shared clonotypes between healthy human individuals. This table comes from immunoSEQ multiplex PCR, and its TCRdb copy is limited to in-frame clones, with some not included. The data show about 1.9 million clones, around 93% seen once. CD45RO-negative, CCR7-selected cells formed the naive CD8 fraction, which excluded terminally differentiated effector memory CD45RA+ cells. The material sequenced was naive CD8+ T cells from PBMCs. These receptors all come from a man aged 18 to 35 in good health. Some clones in this sample may be carry-over from other donors' samples.

The chain combines TRBV7-4 with TRBJ2-7; D is unclear. The germline gives CDR1 SGHVT, CDR2 SQSDAQ. V lost 5 bases, J lost 0 bases, and 14 bases lay in between. The CDR3 has 15 amino acids. The CDR3 coding sequence is TGTGCCAGCAGCGTACAAAGGGCCTCCTCCTACGAGCAGTACTTC. Its protein is CASSVQRASSYEQYF.

The gene calls are TRBV25-1 and TRBJ1-4, with D hard to call. Germline V gives CDR1 MGHDK, CDR2 SYGVNS. The V gene lost 8 bases and the J gene lost 0 bases, with 16 bases spanning the gap. The length of the CDR3 is 16 residues. CDR3 sequence (DNA): TGTGCCAGCGCGGCGCCTCAACCCTCAACTAATGAAAAACTGTTTTTT. It codes for CASAAPQPSTNEKLFF.

The gene calls are TRBV2 and TRBJ2-1, with D unclear. The V and J ends lost 3 bases and 8 bases respectively, with 11 bases between them. Per germline, CDR1 SNHLY and CDR2 FYNNEI. CDR3 length: 13 residues. CDR3 DNA sequence: TGTGCCAGCAGTGACGTCGCGTGGGATGAGCAGTTCTTC. Residues: CASSDVAWDEQFF.

CDR3 coding DNA: TGTGCCAGCAGCTTGGGCCAGGGGGACAGAGGCTGGAACTATGGCTACACCTTC. This codes for CASSLGQGDRGWNYGYTF. The V gene is TRBV7-8, the J gene TRBJ1-2, with 7 bases matching TRBD1. V was pared by 3 bases and J by 2 bases, with 15 bases of the junction left unmatched. Germline V gives CDR1 SGHVS, CDR2 FQNEAQ. This CDR3 region has 18 residues.

The V and J genes are TRBV7-6 and TRBJ2-1; 13 bases match TRBD2. CDR3 length: 14 residues. The V gene's germline CDR1 is SGHVS and CDR2 FNYEAQ. With V trimmed by 4 bases and J by 10 bases, 4 bases remained unmatched. For the CDR3, the DNA is TGTGCCAGCAGCTCACGACTAGCGGGAGGAGAGCAGTTCTTC. The encoded protein is CASSSRLAGGEQFF.

This chain joins TRBV6-5 and TRBJ1-1; D call uncertain. The CDR3 extends over 15 amino acids. CDR1 is MNHEY and CDR2 is SVGAGI in the germline V gene. The V gene lost 7 bases and the J gene lost 0 bases, with 15 bases spanning the gap. The CDR3 is CASIPRGYLNTEAFF. Here the CDR3 DNA reads TGTGCCAGCATCCCCCGTGGCTATTTGAACACTGAAGCTTTCTTT.

The CDR3 protein is CASSSPLGGNQPQHF. In DNA form, the CDR3 reads TGTGCCAGCAGCTCCCCCCTGGGAGGGAATCAGCCCCAGCATTTT. J is TRBJ1-5 and V is TRBV7-8, with D unclear. The CDR3 spans 15 residues. Trimming left V 4 bases short and J 4 bases short, with 14 bases between. Germline CDR1 reads SGHVS; CDR2 reads FQNEAQ.

V usage is TRBV7-9 and J usage is TRBJ2-3; 7 bases match TRBD2. Trimming at V came to 2 bases and at J to 2 bases, leaving 7 bases not matched to a gene. This CDR3 comprises 16 residues. CDR1 and CDR2 (germline): SEHNR, FQNEAQ (reference sequence). Here the CDR3 DNA reads TGTGCCAGCAGCTTACTGCCTAGCGGCATCACAGATACGCAGTATTTT. Its protein product is CASSLLPSGITDTQYF.

The V gene is TRBV28, the J gene TRBJ1-5, with 9 bases lining up with TRBD1. The junction had 10 bases not matched to a gene; V was cut back by 6 bases and J by 10 bases. The CDR3 is 14 amino acids. CDR1 is MDHEN and CDR2 is SYDVKM in the germline V gene. CDR3: CASRVYRGPLPQHF. CDR3 coding DNA: TGTGCCAGCAGAGTCTACAGGGGGCCCCTACCCCAGCATTTT.

The chain combines TRBV5-5 with TRBJ2-1, with 7 bases lining up with TRBD1. The CDR3 length is 15 residues. V lost 3 bases to trimming and J lost 0 bases; unmatched junction nucleotides: 3. The germline V gene has CDR1 SGHKS and CDR2 YYEKEE (reference sequence). The CDR3 coding sequence is TGTGCCAGCAGCTACGGACAGGTCTCCTACAATGAGCAGTTCTTC. Encoded protein: CASSYGQVSYNEQFF. Using reference TRBV5-5 and TRBJ2-1 for the parts outside the CDR3, the full variable domain is DAGVTQSPTHLIKTRGQQVTLRCSPISGHKSVSWYQQVLGQGPQFIFQYYEKEERGRGNFPDRFSARQFPNYSSELNVNALLLGDSALYLCASSYGQVSYNEQFFGPGTRLTVL.

V is TRBV6-6 and J is TRBJ2-1; no firm D call. V was pared by 6 bases and J by 6 bases, with 12 bases between. Germline loops: CDR1 MNHNY, CDR2 SVGAGI (reference sequence). The CDR3 has 13 residues. The CDR3 DNA reads TGTGCCAGCAGAGGAATCCCGATCAATGAGCAGTTCTTC. It specifies CASRGIPINEQFF.

This clone was seen once. The same CDR3 can be traced to other DNA sequences in this sample. The rearrangement joins TRBV27 to TRBJ1-4; 8 nucleotides align to TRBD1. This CDR3 is built from 14 residues. Germline V CDR1 and CDR2: MNHEY, SMNVEV (reference sequence). V lost 3 bases and J lost 7; bases outside the gene matches: 4. The CDR3 sequence: CASSFTGGGEKLFF. In DNA form, the CDR3 reads TGTGCCAGCAGTTTTACAGGGGGGGGTGAAAAACTGTTTTTT.

V gene TRBV27 combines with J gene TRBJ2-3; 8 nucleotides line up with TRBD1. In germline, CDR1 is MNHEY, CDR2 SMNVEV (reference sequence). This CDR3 has 15 residues. With V trimmed by 4 bases and J by 4 bases, 7 bases remained unmatched. This chain's CDR3 is CASSSGTGTADTQYF. CDR3 nucleotides: TGTGCCAGCAGTTCTGGGACAGGAACGGCAGATACGCAGTATTTT.

The rearrangement uses TRBV7-9 and TRBJ2-1, with D perhaps matching TRBD1 or TRBD2 (6 bases each). The V and J ends lost 4 bases and 6 bases respectively, with 10 bases between them. CDR1 and CDR2 from the germline V gene are SEHNR and FQNEAQ (reference sequence). The length of the CDR3 is 13 residues. In DNA, the CDR3 is TGTGCCAGCAGCTCGGGGGCGCCCAATGAGCAGTTCTTC. Translation gives CASSSGAPNEQFF. Drawing the rest from reference TRBV7-9 and TRBJ2-1, the complete variable domain is DTGVSQNPRHKITKRGQNVTFRCDPISEHNRLYWYRQTLGQGPEFLTYFQNEAQLEKSRLLSDRFSAERPKGSFSTLEIQRTEQGDSAMYLCASSSGAPNEQFFGPGTRLTVL.

About this clone itself: At the DNA level, this CDR3 is encoded by other sequences in the same sample as well. The V call is TRBV5-1, the J call TRBJ2-7; D gene ambiguous. The CDR3 consists of 12 residues. V was shortened by 2 bases and J by 4 bases, with 7 bases between the two germline ends. Germline V gives CDR1 SGHRS, CDR2 YFSETQ. CDR3 loop: CASSFGDYEQYF. In nucleotides, the CDR3 is TGCGCCAGCAGCTTCGGCGATTACGAGCAGTACTTC.

This rearrangement joins TRBV28 to TRBJ2-1; no definite D call. CDR3 length: 15 residues. With 5 bases removed from V and 0 bases from J, the gap between germline ends came to 11 bases. Germline V gene lookup returns CDR1 MDHEN and CDR2 SYDVKM. CDR3 coding DNA: TGTGCCAGCAGTCTAGAGTGGGACTCCTACAATGAGCAGTTCTTC. This codes for CASSLEWDSYNEQFF.

The chain employs TRBV28 and TRBJ2-1; 10 positions agree with TRBD2. Per the germline V gene, CDR1 is MDHEN and CDR2 is SYDVKM. This CDR3 spans 14 amino acids. J lost 13 bases, V lost 6 bases, and 12 bases had no gene match. CDR3 in amino acids: CASSPGTSAHPQFF. The CDR3, as DNA: TGTGCCAGCAGCCCCGGGACTAGCGCACACCCCCAGTTCTTC.

The chain joins TRBV20-1 to TRBJ1-1, with D uncertain. The CDR3 runs 11 residues. Germline V gene sequence: CDR1 DFQATT, CDR2 SNEGSKA (reference sequence). Trimming left V 6 bases short and J 11 bases short, with 16 bases between. The CDR3 DNA is TGCAGTGCCCCGGCCCGGATAGAGGCTTTCTTT. It translates to CSAPARIEAFF.

This chain links TRBV9 with TRBJ2-1, with 7 positions matching TRBD2. After removal of 2 bases from V and 5 bases from J, the junction contained 10 bases not matched to a gene. Germline lookup yields CDR1 SGDLS and CDR2 YYNGEE. The CDR3 runs to 16 residues. CDR3: CASSVGGLAANNEQFF. The CDR3 nucleotides read TGTGCCAGCAGCGTGGGAGGGCTAGCGGCGAACAATGAGCAGTTCTTC.

Turning to this clone: The sample contains more than one DNA sequence encoding this CDR3. The chain has TRBV19 and TRBJ2-7; D possibly uses TRBD1 or TRBD2 (5 bases each). Between the trimmed V and J ends, which lost 4 bases and 2 bases, there was a span of 12 bases. This CDR3 region has 14 residues. The germline gives CDR1 LNHDA, CDR2 SQIVND (reference sequence). The CDR3 DNA sequence: TGTGCCAGTAGTACTGGGCTGGGGGCCTACGAGCAGTACTTC. This sequence encodes CASSTGLGAYEQYF.

The rearrangement links TRBV13 to TRBJ1-1; a possible D gene is TRBD1 (6 bases). Germline-derived CDR1 and CDR2 are PRHDT and FYEKMQ (reference sequence). V lost 3 bases to trimming and J lost 0 bases, with 14 bases between them. This CDR3 spans 16 amino acids. The CDR3 loop reads CASSFRLDRLNTEAFF. The CDR3 DNA sequence: TGTGCCAGCAGCTTCAGGTTGGACAGATTGAACACTGAAGCTTTCTTT. The whole variable domain, remainder taken from reference TRBV13 and TRBJ1-1, is AAGVIQSPRHLIKEKRETATLKCYPIPRHDTVYWYQQGPGQDPQFLISFYEKMQSDKGSIPDRFSAQQFSDYHSELNMSSLELGDSALYFCASSFRLDRLNTEAFFGQGTRLTVV.

This clone was seen just once. The chain employs TRBV7-9 and TRBJ2-7; 8 nucleotides line up with TRBD1. This CDR3 has 16 amino acids. Germline V gene data show CDR1 as SEHNR and CDR2 as FQNEAQ (reference sequence). J was trimmed by 7 bases and V by 5 bases; bases with no gene match: 16. CDR3 bases: TGTGCCAGCAGCCCGATTGGGACAGGAGGTTTTTGGGAGCAGTACTTC. This translates into CASSPIGTGGFWEQYF.

CDR3 coding DNA: TGCAGCCTAATAAGGACAGAAACCTACAATGAGCAGTTCTTC. Its protein product is CSLIRTETYNEQFF. The chain carries TRBV29-1 and TRBJ2-1; D is possibly TRBD1 (6 bases). V lost 8 bases and J 2 bases, leaving 16 bases between the germline ends. Germline CDR1 is SQVTM and CDR2 is ANQGSEA. The CDR3 extends over 14 amino acids.

The genes are TRBV19 and TRBJ1-1, with a weak D call TRBD1 (6 bases). Germline V gene data show CDR1 as LNHDA and CDR2 as SQIVND (reference sequence). There are 14 residues in the CDR3. V was shortened by 2 bases and J by 4 bases, with 11 bases between the two germline ends. The CDR3 coding sequence is TGTGCCAGTAGTATAAACGGGGGGCTCACTGAAGCTTTCTTT. Residues: CASSINGGLTEAFF.

The V and J genes are TRBV20-1 and TRBJ1-2; D remains ambiguous. Germline V CDR1 and CDR2: DFQATT, SNEGSKA (reference sequence). This CDR3 is built from 10 residues. Trimming shortened V by 0 bases and J by 8 bases, and 4 bases separated the two germline ends. CDR3 sequence: CSARDGGYTF. The DNA for the CDR3 is TGCAGTGCTAGAGATGGAGGCTACACCTTC.

The CDR3 reads CASRQGVGKLFF. The DNA of the CDR3 is TGTGCCAGCAGGCAGGGGGTAGGAAAACTGTTTTTT. The chain employs TRBV27 and TRBJ1-4, with 7 bases fitting TRBD1. Germline CDR1 and CDR2: MNHEY and SMNVEV (reference sequence). The J segment lost 10 bases and the V segment lost 6 bases, leaving 5 bases of the junction unmatched. There are 12 residues in the CDR3.

The rearrangement joins TRBV9 to TRBJ2-1; the D gene is possibly TRBD1 (6 bases). CDR1 and CDR2 from the germline V gene are SGDLS and YYNGEE. The CDR3 spans 16 residues. V shed 4 bases and J shed 6 bases, with 20 bases lying between them. The CDR3, as DNA: TGTGCCAGCAGCCATCCCCTGGAAGGGGGTATCAATGAGCAGTTCTTC. Translating gives CASSHPLEGGINEQFF.

The genes are TRBV5-1 and TRBJ2-2; D is unresolved. Germline-derived CDR1 and CDR2 are SGHRS and YFSETQ. V was trimmed by 3 bases and J by 7 bases, leaving 10 bases between them. The CDR3 is made up of 13 amino acids. CDR3 protein: CASSWDGVGELFF. The CDR3 nucleotides are TGCGCCAGCAGCTGGGATGGGGTCGGGGAGCTGTTTTTT.

As to this clone: Other DNA sequences of this sample code for an identical CDR3. The CDR3 is CASSLGGEQFF. The CDR3 region has the DNA TGTGCCAGCAGCTTAGGAGGCGAGCAGTTCTTC. The chain is built from TRBV7-6 and TRBJ2-1; D remains ambiguous. Trimming shortened V by 1 base and J by 10 bases, and 5 bases separated the two germline ends. Germline V gives CDR1 SGHVS, CDR2 FNYEAQ. This CDR3 has 11 residues.

A single count supports this clone. This chain uses TRBV7-9 with TRBJ2-7; no reliable D call. The CDR3 contains 13 residues. The V end lost 1 base, the J end lost 6 bases, and 10 bases lay between the germline ends. Germline V gene lookup returns CDR1 SEHNR and CDR2 FQNEAQ (reference sequence). CDR3: CASSLESMPEQYF. In DNA, the CDR3 is TGTGCCAGCAGCTTAGAATCCATGCCCGAGCAGTACTTC.

Comments on this clone: This same CDR3 is encoded by further DNA sequences in the sample. The rearrangement links TRBV7-8 to TRBJ1-5; D is undetermined. The germline V gene encodes CDR1 SGHVS and CDR2 FQNEAQ. This CDR3 contains 14 residues. V was pared by 1 base and J by 2 bases, with 6 bases between. DNA of the CDR3: TGTGCCAGCAGCTTAGGGGGTGGCAATCAGCCCCAGCATTTT. Translation gives CASSLGGGNQPQHF.